The 22 T cell receptor beta chains below were found in one sample sequenced in a study of T cell changes during pregnancy in multiple sclerosis (dated by TCRdb to 2018 to 2020). The library relied on the immunoSEQ multiplex PCR assay. TCRdb's version of the immuneACCESS table is confined to in-frame rearrangements and falls short of the full clone set. An unresolved V gene accounts for under half of the shortfall where checked; the remainder is of unknown origin. The sample table shows around 69,000 clones, and roughly 92% are seen once. More than 0.9% of the sample is in the top ten clones. The sample here was peripheral blood, taken in the third trimester of pregnancy. All receptors derive from a female donor with multiple sclerosis, enrolled in a pregnancy study.

This rearrangement joins TRBV5-1 to TRBJ2-5; no firm D call. V was pared by 4 bases and J by 7 bases, with 17 bases between. CDR1 and CDR2 (germline): SGHRS, YFSETQ. The CDR3 contains 14 residues. The CDR3 here is CASSPTPMTGTQYF. CDR3 DNA sequence: TGCGCCAGCAGCCCAACACCAATGACGGGGACCCAGTACTTC.

This clone was counted once. The J gene is TRBJ2-5, the V gene TRBV7-2; D gene unclear. There are 11 residues in the CDR3. Trimming took 7 bases from V and 4 from J, leaving 7 bases between them. Germline loops: CDR1 SGHTA, CDR2 FQGNSA. CDR3 in DNA: TGTGCCAGCACCCCCGGAGAGACCCAGTACTTC. Protein sequence: CASTPGETQYF.

The V gene is TRBV7-2, the J gene TRBJ1-2; TRBD1 is a possible D gene (6 bases). Trimming took off 4 bases at V and 4 bases at J, with 16 bases between the two ends. The CDR3 has 15 residues. Germline V lookup: CDR1 SGHTA, CDR2 FQGNSA. The CDR3 sequence: CASSYRPGGGYGYTF. CDR3 DNA: TGTGCCAGCAGCTATCGCCCGGGAGGGGGCTATGGCTACACCTTC. The variable domain in full, with the rest retrieved from reference TRBV7-2 and TRBJ1-2, is GAGVSQSPSNKVTEKGKDVELRCDPISGHTALYWYRQSLGQGLEFLIYFQGNSAPDKSGLPSDRFSAERTGGSVSTLTIQRTQQEDSAVYLCASSYRPGGGYGYTFGSGTRLTVV.

The gene calls are TRBV10-2 and TRBJ2-3, with 10 bases fitting TRBD2. The CDR3 extends over 16 amino acids. Per the germline V gene, CDR1 is WSHSY and CDR2 is SAAADI. After removal of 6 bases from V and 2 bases from J, the junction contained 8 bases not matched to a gene. The CDR3 sequence: CASSASGSTSTDTQYF. As DNA, the CDR3 is TGCGCCAGCAGCGCTAGCGGGAGTACATCCACAGATACGCAGTATTTT.

The V gene is TRBV2, the J gene TRBJ2-2; D gene uncertain. V shed 2 bases and J shed 4 bases, with 14 bases lying between them. Germline CDR1 reads SNHLY; CDR2 reads FYNNEI. This CDR3 spans 16 amino acids. The CDR3: CASSEHLYSSTGELFF. The CDR3 coding sequence is TGTGCCAGCAGTGAACACTTGTATTCTAGCACCGGGGAGCTGTTTTTT.

This CDR3 reads CASSSTWTGATGGYTF. The CDR3 nucleotides read TGTGCCAGCAGTTCGACTTGGACAGGGGCAACGGGGGGCTACACCTTC. J is TRBJ1-2 and V is TRBV27; 9 bases map to TRBD1. With V trimmed by 4 bases and J by 8 bases, 14 bases remained unmatched. The germline CDR1 and CDR2 sequences are MNHEY and SMNVEV (reference sequence). The CDR3 is 16 amino acids.

This chain's CDR3 is CASSSPSGQGDGTEAFF. The CDR3 region has the DNA TGTGCCAGCAGCTCCCCTTCGGGACAGGGGGACGGCACTGAAGCTTTCTTT. This chain connects TRBV7-9 to TRBJ1-1; 11 positions match TRBD1. Germline lookup yields CDR1 SEHNR and CDR2 FQNEAQ (reference sequence). After removal of 4 bases from V and 4 bases from J, the junction contained 11 bases not matched to a gene. The CDR3 is 17 amino acids.

The genes are TRBV27 and TRBJ2-2; 10 bases fit TRBD2. V lost 5 bases to trimming and J lost 2 bases; unmatched junction nucleotides: 5. Germline CDR1 MNHEY, CDR2 SMNVEV (reference sequence). CDR3 length: 16 amino acids. DNA for the CDR3: TGTGCCAGCAGTATCGGACTAGCGGTTAACACCGGGGAGCTGTTTTTT. As protein: CASSIGLAVNTGELFF.

V gene TRBV5-1 combines with J gene TRBJ2-5; 10 nucleotides line up with TRBD1. The CDR3 extends over 14 amino acids. With 3 bases clipped from V and 3 bases from J, the junction kept 2 bases outside the gene matches. Germline V lookup: CDR1 SGHRS, CDR2 YFSETQ. The CDR3 DNA is TGCGCCAGCAGCTCTGGGACAGGGGAAGAGACCCAGTACTTC. Its translation: CASSSGTGEETQYF.

This clone was observed a single time. The chain recombines TRBV21-1 with TRBJ1-1; the DNA was not compared with TRBD1, the D call given in the table. TRBV21-1 is listed as a pseudogene. The CDR3 covers 14 residues. The CDR3 sequence is CASSPRPGDTEAFF. In DNA, the CDR3 is TGTGCCAGCAGCCCAAGGCCAGGGGACACTGAAGCTTTCTTT.

The count of this clone is one. The J gene is TRBJ1-1, the V gene TRBV4-2, with a weak D call TRBD1 (5 bases). From germline, CDR1 is LGHNA and CDR2 YNFKEQ. The CDR3 loop spans 15 amino acids. Deletions cut 0 bases from V and 0 bases from J, with 8 bases between. The CDR3 coding sequence is TGTGCCAGCAGCCAAGATCACAGGATGAACACTGAAGCTTTCTTT. Protein sequence: CASSQDHRMNTEAFF.

The chain has TRBV12-5 and TRBJ2-5, with 10 bases matching TRBD1. This CDR3 is built from 19 residues. CDR1 LGHNT and CDR2 FRNRAP come from the germline V gene. V lost 4 bases to trimming and J lost 5 bases; unmatched junction nucleotides: 19. CDR3 sequence reads: CASGSAGTGVLRGSETQYF. CDR3 in DNA: TGTGCTAGTGGTTCTGCCGGGACAGGGGTTCTTCGGGGTTCCGAGACCCAGTACTTC.

V usage is TRBV9 and J usage is TRBJ2-7; 7 bases map to TRBD2. This CDR3 is built from 14 residues. Germline V gene sequence: CDR1 SGDLS, CDR2 YYNGEE. V shed 4 bases, J shed 5 bases, and the junction held 9 bases outside the gene matches. CDR3 protein: CASSPRGVNHEQYF. In DNA form, the CDR3 reads TGTGCCAGCAGCCCCCGGGGGGTCAACCACGAGCAGTACTTC.

The chain couples TRBV11-2 to TRBJ2-3; 8 bases line up with TRBD1. CDR1 and CDR2 (germline): SGHAT, FQNNGV. The CDR3 runs to 17 residues. J was trimmed by 0 bases and V by 5 bases; bases with no gene match: 10. Here the CDR3 reads CASSPQPRDRSTDTQYF. The CDR3 nucleotides read TGTGCCAGCAGCCCCCAGCCCCGGGACAGGAGCACAGATACGCAGTATTTT.

The CDR3 protein is CASSRQPYNSPLHF. CDR3 coding DNA: TGCGCCAGCAGTAGACAACCCTATAATTCACCCCTCCACTTT. The chain couples TRBV10-2 to TRBJ1-6; D is unresolved. The V end was cut by 5 bases, the J end by 2 bases, with 7 bases between. CDR1 is WSHSY and CDR2 is SAAADI in the germline V gene. The CDR3 has 14 amino acids.

In its sample, this clone was seen a few times. This CDR3 is also generated by other DNA sequences in the sample. The chain is built from TRBV6-4 and TRBJ2-3; D may be TRBD1 (5 bases). Germline V gene lookup returns CDR1 MRHNA and CDR2 SNTAGT. CDR3 size: 14 residues. V dropped 3 bases and J dropped 2 bases, with 9 bases sitting between them. The DNA of the CDR3 is TGTGCCAGCAGTGAAGGCAGGGACACAGATACGCAGTATTTT. It translates to CASSEGRDTDTQYF.

V is TRBV28 and J is TRBJ2-7; D is possibly TRBD1 (5 bases). Germline loops: CDR1 MDHEN, CDR2 SYDVKM. The CDR3 extends over 14 amino acids. V was clipped by 6 bases and J by 2 bases, with 14 bases between them. The DNA for the CDR3 is TGTGCCAGCAGCCGGGCCGGCAGGGCCTACGAGCAGTACTTC. Its translation is CASSRAGRAYEQYF.

This clone showed up just once. The chain carries TRBV5-1 and TRBJ1-1, with 9 bases aligning to TRBD1. This CDR3 has 15 residues. CDR1 and CDR2 from the germline V gene are SGHRS and YFSETQ. Losses at the gene ends were 4 bases for V and 1 base for J; bases not matched to a gene: 5. CDR3 region: CASSPGTGSNTEAFF. The CDR3 nucleotides are TGCGCCAGCAGCCCCGGGACAGGGTCGAACACTGAAGCTTTCTTT.

CDR3 DNA: TGTGCCAGCAGCTTACTCAGGGTATCGAACACTGAAGCTTTCTTT. It encodes CASSLLRVSNTEAFF. J is TRBJ1-1 and V is TRBV5-6; D is possibly TRBD1 (5 bases). The CDR3 runs to 15 residues. V shed 2 bases and J shed 1 base, with 12 bases lying between them. CDR1 and CDR2 (germline): SGHDT, YYEEEE.

This clone has just one count. The gene calls are TRBV28 and TRBJ2-1; 8 bases line up with TRBD2. Germline CDR1 and CDR2: MDHEN and SYDVKM. This CDR3 is built from 12 residues. Losses at the gene ends were 4 bases for V and 14 bases for J; bases not matched to a gene: 7. CDR3 protein: CASSSGTRGKFF. CDR3 nucleotide sequence: TGTGCCAGCAGTTCCGGGACTAGGGGGAAGTTCTTC.

The count of this clone is one. The chain joins TRBV11-2 to TRBJ2-7; 8 nucleotides align to TRBD1. Germline values: CDR1 SGHAT, CDR2 FQNNGV. Losses at the gene ends were 6 bases for V and 3 bases for J; bases not matched to a gene: 7. The CDR3 has 14 amino acids. CDR3 in amino acids: CASSLRGLSYEQYF. CDR3 DNA sequence: TGTGCCAGCAGTCTCAGGGGGCTTAGCTACGAGCAGTACTTC.

This chain joins TRBV4-1 and TRBJ1-5; 8 bases agree with TRBD1. J gave up 6 bases and V 3 bases, and 10 bases lay outside the gene matches. Germline V CDR1 and CDR2: MGHRA, YSYEKL. The CDR3 has 16 amino acids. CDR3 amino acids: CASSHPQQGGFQPQHF. The CDR3 DNA is TGCGCCAGCAGCCACCCCCAACAGGGGGGTTTTCAGCCCCAGCATTTT.